One T cell receptor beta chain is described in this entry. Its antigen remains unidentified. No base quality values were provided; no much bigger clone lies one nucleotide off. This sample was included in a study of blood T cell repertoires in COVID-19 (dated by TCRdb to 2019 to 2021). About the full investigation: The collaborator samples originated in the United States, Italy and Spain and spanned the acute and convalescent phases of COVID-19. The prospective study material was composed of cDNA or gDNA derived from T cells, B-cell-depleted T cells, or PBMCs. Deeply sampled blood TCRbeta repertoires from subjects exposed to, actively infected with, or recovered from COVID-19 were included in the dataset. The repertoires were made available in a free public database intended to serve as a resource for research on the immune response to SARS-CoV-2. The samples were drawn from the first 160 participants of the ongoing ImmuneRACE study and from 1,200 or so subjects provided by 6 global collaborators. Sample metadata almost always included a de-identified subject ID, COVID-19 status, age in years and sex. Where available, HLA class I and class II types were taken from metadata supplied by the sample provider and were not determined by assay-based typing. Results and caveats for the whole study, not just this receptor: The amount of clinical and demographic metadata varied by source and participant and was provided uncurated.

CDR1 SGHAT and CDR2 FQNNGV are derived from the germline V gene. V has 3 bases trimmed and J has 5 bases trimmed; junction bases matching no gene number 3. The CDR3 runs 15 residues from the cysteine to the phenylalanine. The sequence is cut down to CDR3 DNA, 45 bases in frame from base 1. Participants in the prospective study were aged roughly 18 to 100 years, lived in some 24 United States geographic areas, and enrolled through a virtual design. In the prospective study, participants were assigned to cohorts based on the clinical history participants reported in a screening survey and a study questionnaire. A participant counted as exposed if, within 2 weeks of entering the study, that participant had been in contact with someone who had a PCR-confirmed or clinician-diagnosed COVID-19 case. In the prospective study, mobile phlebotomists collected whole blood, serum and a nasopharyngeal or oropharyngeal swab from each participant. Additional blood draws and questionnaires over an approximately two-month period could optionally be provided by prospective study participants. Blood samples from the prospective study were shipped frozen or at room temperature prior to DNA extraction.

TCRbeta CDR3 regions were amplified from genomic DNA using the immunoSEQ Assay, a bias-controlled multiplex PCR. As for the authors' bioinformatics: Nucleated cell counts per sample were estimated from amplification of reference gene primers within the assay. To quantify the absolute abundance of each unique TCRbeta CDR3 rearrangement, sequence reads were collapsed and filtered. For each sample, productive Simpson clonality was calculated as the square root of Simpson's diversity index over productive rearrangements. TCRdb obtained this table from immuneACCESS and retained in-frame rearrangements with V and J assigned. These tables miss some clones; where compared with another copy, unresolved V genes account for less than half of the shortfall, and the remainder is unexplained. From that table come the V and J calls and clone size; the DNA was used to work out D and trimming. The sample table holds approximately 280,000 clones, of which about four fifths were seen once. The top ten constitute 5% of the sample.

Specimen: PBMCs or T cells enriched from blood (not recorded which). The chain couples TRBV11-2 to TRBJ2-2; the junction holds 10 bases that match TRBD2. The clonotype was recovered from a man aged 40-49 years who had been exposed to COVID-19. The CDR3 sequence is CASSFILAGTGELFF. Here is the DNA: TGTGCCAGCAGCTTCATACTAGCGGGAACCGGGGAGCTGTTTTTT.